What follows is one TCR beta chain and its context. This clone was detected only once. The antigen it recognizes is unknown. No much larger clone is present one base from it, and per-base qualities are unavailable. Deep-resolution immunoSEQ TCR-beta sequencing was performed on DNA from uncultured naive and memory CD4+ T cells. From the authors' description of their analysis: Preprocessing removed nonproductive sequences and CDR3s not starting with C, not ending with F or W, or shorter than 7 amino acids. Cultured and uncultured naive and memory CD4+ repertoires were searched for previously identified spike- and CEF-reactive CDR3s. CDR3 homology was measured as pairwise Levenshtein distance, computed with the stringdist R package after trimming three terminal residues from each end. TCRdb stores this immuneACCESS table with in-frame sequences only. Part of the clones is absent; in the studies checked, under half of the shortfall reflects unresolved V genes, and no reason is known for the rest. V and J calls and clone size follow that table, whereas D and trimming were derived from the DNA. This sample is represented by about 37,000 clones; over 75% of them were singletons. Approximately 3.1% of the sample is taken by the ten largest.

V loses 5 bases, J loses 3 bases, and the germline ends lie 11 bases apart. The germline V gene (reference sequence) specifies SEHNR as CDR1 and FQNEAQ as CDR2. The CDR3 holds 14 amino acids from the cysteine to the phenylalanine. Only the CDR3 portion is preserved as DNA: 42 bases, with reading frame beginning at the first base. These data originate in a study of CD4 T cells in relation to SARS-CoV-2 and coronaviruses (dated by TCRdb to the early 2020s). For the wider study: Across all 12 patients in the convalescent cohort, the median age was 38.5 years, with a range of 21 to 72 years. The approximately 12 convalescent patients included 8 males and 4 females; two subjects were Hispanic. Using patient-derived lymphoblastoid cell lines, the shared crossreactive spike epitopes were mapped to their HLA restriction. At the level of individual TCR clonotypes, the study evaluated whether memory CD4+ T cells crossreact between the spike proteins of SARS-CoV-2 and those of common cold coronaviruses. The Adaptive Biotechnologies TCR-sequencing kit was used for samples from a few pre-COVID donors and for the naive versus memory experiments, whereas the other data were Illumina-based. For other donors in the study, expansion assays were sequenced with a different, Illumina-based TCR-beta assay.

General findings and caveats noted by the study authors: Pre-pandemic and post-infection samples were not both contributed by any donor, so tracing of the source of pre-existing responses was limited. Memory CD4+ clonotypes crossrecognizing SARS-CoV-2 and at least one common cold coronavirus spike were found in about 61% of donors. Sequencing naive versus memory cells indicated that the assay picks up memory recall responses, not primary responses primed during culture. Crossreactivity analysis centred on spike protein, so crossreactivity against other viral proteins was not assessed. Crossreactive clones showed significantly weaker SARS-CoV-2-driven expansion than monoreactive clones, consistent with antigenic imprinting. Small numbers of patients and of tested TCRs limited the study.

Naive and memory CD4+ T cells were separated from cryopreserved PBMCs by first enriching for CD4 and then performing EasySep naive CD4+ T cell enrichment. Ficoll-Paque PLUS gradient centrifugation was used to isolate PBMCs from either whole blood or leukapheresis product. PBMCs were either used fresh in the expansion assay or cryopreserved at -140 degrees C. The QIAamp Micro DNA Kit was used to extract genomic DNA from the CD4+ T cells. The rearranged chain carries TRBV7-9 and TRBJ1-5; a weak D assignment points to TRBD1 (6 bases agree). Material: memory CD4+ T cells from PBMCs. The cell subset or site label, as the study defines it: memory (non-naive) CD4+ T cells. The sequence was obtained from an adult with COVID-19. The CDR3 protein: CASSPGGTNQPQHF. The bases read TGTGCCAGCAGCCCCGGGGGCACCAATCAGCCCCAGCATTTT.